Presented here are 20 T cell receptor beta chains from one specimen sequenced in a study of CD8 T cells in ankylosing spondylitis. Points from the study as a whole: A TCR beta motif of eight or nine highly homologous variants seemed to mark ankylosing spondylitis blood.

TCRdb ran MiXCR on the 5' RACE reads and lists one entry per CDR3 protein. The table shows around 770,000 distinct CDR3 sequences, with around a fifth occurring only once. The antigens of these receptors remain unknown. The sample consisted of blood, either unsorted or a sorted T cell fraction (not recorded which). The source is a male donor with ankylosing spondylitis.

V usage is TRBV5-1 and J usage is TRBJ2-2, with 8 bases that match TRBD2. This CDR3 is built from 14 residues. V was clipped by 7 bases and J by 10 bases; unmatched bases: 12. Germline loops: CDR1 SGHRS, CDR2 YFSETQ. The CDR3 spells CASRPGLVRPELFF. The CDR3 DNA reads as TGCGCCAGCCGGCCGGGACTAGTACGACCGGAGCTGTTTTTT.

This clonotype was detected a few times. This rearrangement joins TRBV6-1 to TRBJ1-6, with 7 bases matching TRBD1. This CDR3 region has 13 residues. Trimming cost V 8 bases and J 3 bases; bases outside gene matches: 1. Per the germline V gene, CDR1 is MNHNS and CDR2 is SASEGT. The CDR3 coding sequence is TGTGCCAGCGGGACAGTCTATAATTCACCCCTCCACTTT. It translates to CASGTVYNSPLHF.

The CDR3 reads CASSVGYSGELFF. The CDR3 coding sequence is TGTGCCAGCAGCGTCGGGTATTCCGGGGAGCTGTTTTTT. The chain joins TRBV12-3 or TRBV12-4 to TRBJ2-2; D is uncertain. Trimming pared 6 bases from V and 6 bases from J, leaving 11 bases between. The CDR3 is made up of 13 amino acids.

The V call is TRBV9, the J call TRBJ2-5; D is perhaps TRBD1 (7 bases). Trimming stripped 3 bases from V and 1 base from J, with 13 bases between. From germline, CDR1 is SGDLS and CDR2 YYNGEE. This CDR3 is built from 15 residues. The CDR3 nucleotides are TGTGCCAGCAGCGAGGGGGGACAGATCCAAGAGACCCAGTACTTC. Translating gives CASSEGGQIQETQYF. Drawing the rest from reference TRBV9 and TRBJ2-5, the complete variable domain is DSGVTQTPKHLITATGQRVTLRCSPRSGDLSVYWYQQSLDQGLQFLIQYYNGEERAKGNILERFSAQQFPDLHSELNLSSLELGDSALYFCASSEGGQIQETQYFGPGTRLLVL.

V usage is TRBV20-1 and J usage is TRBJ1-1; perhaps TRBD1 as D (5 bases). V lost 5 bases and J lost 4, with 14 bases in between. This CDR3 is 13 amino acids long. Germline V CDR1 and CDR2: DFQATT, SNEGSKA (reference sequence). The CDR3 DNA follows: TGCAGTGCTCGGACCCCGAGGGGCACTGAAGCTTTCTTT. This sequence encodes CSARTPRGTEAFF.

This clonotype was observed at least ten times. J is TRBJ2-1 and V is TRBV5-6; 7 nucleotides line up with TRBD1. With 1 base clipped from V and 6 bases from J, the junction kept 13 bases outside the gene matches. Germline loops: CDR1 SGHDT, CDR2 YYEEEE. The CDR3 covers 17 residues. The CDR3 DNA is TGTGCCAGCAGCTTGATTATGGACAGGTATGCAGGCAATGAGCAGTTCTTC. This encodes CASSLIMDRYAGNEQFF.

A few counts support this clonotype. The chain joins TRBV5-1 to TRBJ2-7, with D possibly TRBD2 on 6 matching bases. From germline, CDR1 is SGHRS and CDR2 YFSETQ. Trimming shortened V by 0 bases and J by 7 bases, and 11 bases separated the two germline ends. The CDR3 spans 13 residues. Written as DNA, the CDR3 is TGCGCCAGCAGCTTGGTCGGGGGTGAGGAGCAGTACTTC. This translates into CASSLVGGEEQYF.

CDR3 nucleotide sequence: TGTGCCAGCAGTTACCCTCGGTCAGGCAATGAGCAGTTCTTC. The encoded protein is CASSYPRSGNEQFF. V is TRBV12-3 or TRBV12-4 and J is TRBJ2-1; D uncertain. Trimming took 4 bases from V and 6 from J, leaving 13 bases between them. CDR3 length: 14 amino acids.

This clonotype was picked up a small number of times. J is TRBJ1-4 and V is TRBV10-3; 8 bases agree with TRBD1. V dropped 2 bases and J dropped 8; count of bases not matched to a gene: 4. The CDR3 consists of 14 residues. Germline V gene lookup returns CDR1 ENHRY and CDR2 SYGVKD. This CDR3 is CAISEVDRDEKLFF. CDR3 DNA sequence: TGTGCCATCAGTGAGGTGGACAGGGACGAAAAACTGTTTTTT.

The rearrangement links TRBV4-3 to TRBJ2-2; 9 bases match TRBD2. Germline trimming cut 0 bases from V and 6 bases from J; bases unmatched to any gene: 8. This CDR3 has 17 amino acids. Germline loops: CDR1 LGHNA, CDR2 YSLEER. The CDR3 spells CASSQELIAGVAGELFF. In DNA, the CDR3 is TGCGCCAGCAGCCAAGAGTTGATAGCGGGAGTGGCCGGGGAGCTGTTTTTT.

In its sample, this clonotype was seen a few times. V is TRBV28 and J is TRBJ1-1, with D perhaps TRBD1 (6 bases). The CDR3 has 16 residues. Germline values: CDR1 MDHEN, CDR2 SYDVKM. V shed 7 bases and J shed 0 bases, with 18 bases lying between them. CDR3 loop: CASNLLGGRMNTEAFF. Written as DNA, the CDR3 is TGTGCCAGCAACCTCTTGGGGGGCCGAATGAACACTGAAGCTTTCTTT. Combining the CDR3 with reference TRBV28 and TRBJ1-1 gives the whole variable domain DVKVTQSSRYLVKRTGEKVFLECVQDMDHENMFWYRQDPGLGLRLIYFSYDVKMKEKGDIPEGYSVSREKKERFSLILESASTNQTSMYLCASNLLGGRMNTEAFFGQGTRLTVV.

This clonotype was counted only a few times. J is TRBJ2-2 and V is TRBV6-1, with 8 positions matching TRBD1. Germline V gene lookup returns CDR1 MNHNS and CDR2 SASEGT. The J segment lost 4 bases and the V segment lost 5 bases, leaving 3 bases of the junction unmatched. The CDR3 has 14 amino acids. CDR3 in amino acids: CASSRTGSTGELFF. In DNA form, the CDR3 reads TGTGCCAGCAGTCGGACAGGGAGCACCGGGGAGCTGTTTTTT.

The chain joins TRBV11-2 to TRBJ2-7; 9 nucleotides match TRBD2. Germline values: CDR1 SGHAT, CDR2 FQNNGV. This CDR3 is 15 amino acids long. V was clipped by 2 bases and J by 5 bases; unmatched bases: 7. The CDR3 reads CASSLRRSGGDEQYF. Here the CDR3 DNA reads TGTGCCAGCAGCTTAAGACGTAGCGGGGGCGACGAGCAGTACTTC.

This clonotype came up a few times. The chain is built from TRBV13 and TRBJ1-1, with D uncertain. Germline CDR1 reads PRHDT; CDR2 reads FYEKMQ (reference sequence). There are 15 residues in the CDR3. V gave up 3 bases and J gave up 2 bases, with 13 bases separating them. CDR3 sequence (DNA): TGTGCCAGCAGCTTCGCCCCCACTTTAAACACTGAAGCTTTCTTT. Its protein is CASSFAPTLNTEAFF.

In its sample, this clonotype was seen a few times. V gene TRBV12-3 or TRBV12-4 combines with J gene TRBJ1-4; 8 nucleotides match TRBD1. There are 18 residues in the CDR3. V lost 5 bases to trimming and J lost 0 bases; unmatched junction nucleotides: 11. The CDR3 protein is CASSPILGQGATNEKLFF. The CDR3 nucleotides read TGTGCCAGCAGTCCAATCCTCGGACAGGGCGCAACTAATGAAAAACTGTTTTTT.

This CDR3 reads CASSEARGQGPTNEKLFF. CDR3 DNA: TGTGCCAGCAGTGAAGCGAGAGGTCAGGGGCCAACTAATGAAAAACTGTTTTTT. The V gene is TRBV6-1, the J gene TRBJ1-4, with D possibly TRBD1 on 6 matching bases. CDR3 length equals 18 residues. V lost 0 bases and J 0 bases, leaving 14 bases between the germline ends. Germline V CDR1 and CDR2: MNHNS, SASEGT.

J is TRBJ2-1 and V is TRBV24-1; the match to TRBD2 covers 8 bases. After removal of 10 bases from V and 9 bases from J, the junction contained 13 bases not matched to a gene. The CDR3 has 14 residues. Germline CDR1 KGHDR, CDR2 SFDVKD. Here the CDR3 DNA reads TGTGCCACGGGGGGTAGCGGGACATGGGGTGAGCAGTTCTTC. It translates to CATGGSGTWGEQFF.

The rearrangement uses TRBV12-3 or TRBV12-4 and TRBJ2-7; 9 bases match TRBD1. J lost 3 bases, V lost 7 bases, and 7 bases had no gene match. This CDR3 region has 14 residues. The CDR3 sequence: CASKRSGQGYEQYF. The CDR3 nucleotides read TGTGCCAGCAAACGGTCGGGACAGGGCTACGAGCAGTACTTC.

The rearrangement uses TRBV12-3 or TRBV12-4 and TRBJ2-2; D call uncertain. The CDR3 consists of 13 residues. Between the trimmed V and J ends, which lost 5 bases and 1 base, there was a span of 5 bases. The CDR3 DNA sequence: TGTGCCAGCAGTAATGGGAACACCGGGGAGCTGTTTTTT. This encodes CASSNGNTGELFF.

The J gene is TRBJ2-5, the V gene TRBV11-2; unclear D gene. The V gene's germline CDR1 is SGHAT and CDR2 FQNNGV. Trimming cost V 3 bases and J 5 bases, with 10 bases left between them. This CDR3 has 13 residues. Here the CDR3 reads CASSFPGMETQYF. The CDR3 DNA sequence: TGTGCCAGCAGCTTTCCTGGTATGGAGACCCAGTACTTC.